These 10 T cell receptor beta chains share one sample of origin, sequenced in a study of blood T cell repertoires in COVID-19. TCRdb's table, derived via immunoSEQ multiplex PCR, lists solely in-frame clones and lacks some. The sample contains some 360,000 clones, approximately 90% of which appear only once. Sequenced: peripheral blood. These receptors all stem from a woman aged 60 to 75 with COVID-19, enrolled during active disease.

The chain has TRBV9 and TRBJ2-1; 8 bases map to TRBD1. With V trimmed by 0 bases and J by 4 bases, 3 bases remained unmatched. Germline values: CDR1 SGDLS, CDR2 YYNGEE. This CDR3 is 15 amino acids long. CDR3 loop: CASSVVTGGYNEQFF. The CDR3 DNA reads as TGTGCCAGCAGCGTAGTCACAGGGGGTTACAATGAGCAGTTCTTC.

V gene TRBV28 combines with J gene TRBJ2-4; TRBD2 might be the D (5 bases). V lost 6 bases, J lost 0 bases, and 9 bases lay in between. The CDR3 contains 14 residues. The germline CDR1 and CDR2 sequences are MDHEN and SYDVKM. In DNA, the CDR3 is TGTGCCAGCAGGAGGCGGGTAGCCAAAAACATTCAGTACTTC. Translated: CASRRRVAKNIQYF.

This clone showed up just a few times. V is TRBV29-1 and J is TRBJ2-2; D unclear. This CDR3 spans 12 amino acids. The V and J ends lost 4 bases and 5 bases respectively, with 8 bases between them. Germline loops: CDR1 SQVTM, CDR2 ANQGSEA. CDR3 residues: CSVVYQTGELFF. CDR3 DNA sequence: TGCAGCGTTGTTTATCAGACCGGGGAGCTGTTTTTT.

V and J are TRBV4-1 and TRBJ2-5, with 13 bases fitting TRBD2. The CDR3 sequence is 19 residues long. V lost 2 bases, J lost 5 bases, and 14 bases stayed unmatched. Germline V gene data show CDR1 as MGHRA and CDR2 as YSYEKL. CDR3 in amino acids: CASSQLAGTSGAWWETQYF. The CDR3 DNA sequence: TGCGCCAGCAGCCAACTCGCCGGGACTAGCGGGGCTTGGTGGGAGACCCAGTACTTC.

The chain combines TRBV25-1 with TRBJ1-2, with D maybe TRBD1 (6 bases). Trimming pared 7 bases from V and 8 bases from J, leaving 17 bases between. There are 13 residues in the CDR3. CDR1 MGHDK and CDR2 SYGVNS come from the germline V gene. This CDR3 reads CASNPGGGLGYTF. The CDR3 nucleotides are TGTGCCAGCAACCCCGGCGGGGGCCTCGGCTACACCTTC.

The chain links TRBV4-1 to TRBJ1-3; D is unclear. The CDR3 has 15 amino acids. V was clipped by 0 bases and J by 4 bases, with 10 bases between them. CDR1 is MGHRA and CDR2 is YSYEKL in the germline V gene. CDR3 loop: CASSQDRASGNTIYF. For the CDR3, the DNA is TGCGCCAGCAGCCAAGATAGAGCTAGCGGAAACACCATATATTTT.

This clone was seen just once. The rearrangement joins TRBV7-9 to TRBJ2-3; a possible D gene is TRBD2 (6 bases). V was cut by 2 bases and J by 1 base, with 13 bases left in between. In germline, CDR1 is SEHNR, CDR2 FQNEAQ (reference sequence). The CDR3 runs to 16 residues. CDR3 protein: CASSLRDSAGTDTQYF. CDR3 sequence (DNA): TGTGCCAGCAGCTTAAGGGACTCAGCCGGCACAGATACGCAGTATTTT.

The chain is built from TRBV7-8 and TRBJ2-7; D is perhaps TRBD1 (5 bases). Germline V gene sequence: CDR1 SGHVS, CDR2 FQNEAQ. Trimming removed 4 bases at V and 2 bases at J, with 21 bases between. This CDR3 comprises 17 residues. The CDR3 DNA reads as TGTGCCAGCAGCTCTACGGAAGGGGCATTTGTGACCTACGAGCAGTACTTC. Protein: CASSSTEGAFVTYEQYF.

This chain joins TRBV5-1 and TRBJ2-2; 9 nucleotides match TRBD2. The V gene end was trimmed by 6 bases and the J gene end by 2 bases; junction bases not matched to a gene: 5. The CDR3 is made up of 15 amino acids. From germline, CDR1 is SGHRS and CDR2 YFSETQ. CDR3 protein: CASTLAGTNTGELFF. The CDR3 nucleotides are TGCGCCAGCACCCTAGCGGGGACCAACACCGGGGAGCTGTTTTTT.

The chain combines TRBV4-1 with TRBJ1-5; 9 nucleotides line up with TRBD1. This CDR3 is 16 amino acids long. J was trimmed by 5 bases and V by 3 bases; bases with no gene match: 8. Germline V gene data show CDR1 as MGHRA and CDR2 as YSYEKL. The CDR3 nucleotides are TGCGCCAGCAGCCACCTCCGGGACAGGGAATATCAGCCCCAGCATTTT. It encodes CASSHLRDREYQPQHF.